These 13 T cell receptor beta chains originate from one sample sequenced in a study of blood T cell repertoires in COVID-19. Profiling relied on immunoSEQ multiplex PCR, and the TCRdb table lists in-frame clones only, not all of them. Among more than 200,000 clones listed, under 85% were seen once. The sequenced material came from peripheral blood. These receptors were taken from a woman in her forties with active or convalescent COVID-19.

The chain couples TRBV7-9 to TRBJ2-5; 13 nucleotides agree with TRBD2. This CDR3 spans 15 amino acids. Germline-derived CDR1 and CDR2 are SEHNR and FQNEAQ (reference sequence). The V and J ends lost 3 bases and 4 bases, in that order; junction bases with no gene match: 2. The CDR3 here is CASSLGLAGRETQYF. In nucleotides, the CDR3 is TGTGCCAGCAGCTTGGGACTAGCGGGGAGAGAGACCCAGTACTTC.

The gene calls are TRBV9 and TRBJ2-2; 8 bases agree with TRBD1. The J segment lost 4 bases and the V segment lost 6 bases, leaving 5 bases of the junction unmatched. Per the germline V gene, CDR1 is SGDLS and CDR2 is YYNGEE. This CDR3 has 14 amino acids. CDR3 region: CASKTGATTGELFF. DNA of the CDR3: TGTGCCAGCAAGACAGGGGCGACCACCGGGGAGCTGTTTTTT.

This chain connects TRBV28 to TRBJ2-3, with 9 bases aligning to TRBD2. Germline lookup yields CDR1 MDHEN and CDR2 SYDVKM. This CDR3 is built from 15 residues. Trimming took 7 bases from V and 11 from J; bases not matched to a gene: 16. The CDR3 DNA reads TGTGCCAGCACCCTGGCGGGCGGGGGGGCATTTGGGCAGTATTTT. Its translation: CASTLAGGGAFGQYF. Full variable domain (rest looked up from reference TRBV28 and TRBJ2-3): DVKVTQSSRYLVKRTGEKVFLECVQDMDHENMFWYRQDPGLGLRLIYFSYDVKMKEKGDIPEGYSVSREKKERFSLILESASTNQTSMYLCASTLAGGGAFGQYFGPGTRLTVL.

The chain joins TRBV11-2 to TRBJ2-3; D call uncertain. The CDR3 totals 12 residues. Trimming removed 4 bases at V and 3 bases at J, with 5 bases between. Germline V gene sequence: CDR1 SGHAT, CDR2 FQNNGV. The chain's CDR3 is CASSSPTDTQYF. The CDR3, as DNA: TGTGCCAGCAGCTCCCCTACAGATACGCAGTATTTT.

The chain links TRBV5-1 to TRBJ2-7, with 7 bases identical to TRBD1. From germline, CDR1 is SGHRS and CDR2 YFSETQ. Unmatched junction bases numbered 4, after V lost 4 bases and J lost 0 bases. This CDR3 comprises 14 residues. The CDR3 loop is CASSLQGHSYEQYF. CDR3 sequence (DNA): TGCGCCAGCAGCCTACAGGGGCACTCCTACGAGCAGTACTTC. Supplemented by reference TRBV5-1 and TRBJ2-7, the full variable domain reads KAGVTQTPRYLIKTRGQQVTLSCSPISGHRSVSWYQQTPGQGLQFLFEYFSETQRNKGNFPGRFSGRQFSNSRSEMNVSTLELGDSALYLCASSLQGHSYEQYFGPGTRLTVT.

The V call is TRBV30, the J call TRBJ2-1; D is possibly TRBD2 (7 bases). This CDR3 comprises 15 residues. Trimming stripped 3 bases from V and 2 bases from J, with 14 bases between. Germline values: CDR1 GTSNPN, CDR2 SVGIG (reference sequence). CDR3 nucleotide sequence: TGTGCCTGGAGGACTCGGGGGGCACCCTACAATGAGCAGTTCTTC. This translates into CAWRTRGAPYNEQFF.

V and J are TRBV5-1 and TRBJ1-1; D is ambiguous. Trimming shortened V by 1 base and J by 7 bases, and 11 bases separated the two germline ends. The CDR3 is 13 amino acids. The germline gives CDR1 SGHRS, CDR2 YFSETQ. The CDR3 reads CASSLSNSGEAFF. In nucleotides, the CDR3 is TGCGCCAGCAGCTTGTCGAACAGCGGTGAAGCTTTCTTT.

This rearrangement joins TRBV6-5 to TRBJ1-1; the D gene is possibly TRBD1 (5 bases). The CDR3 totals 12 residues. The germline CDR1 and CDR2 sequences are MNHEY and SVGAGI. Trimming removed 6 bases at V and 4 bases at J, with 9 bases between. The DNA for the CDR3 is TGTGCCAGCAGGTGGGGGGTCACTGAAGCTTTCTTT. Its translation is CASRWGVTEAFF.

The chain links TRBV6-5 to TRBJ1-2; TRBD1 aligns across 10 bases. The trim removed 7 bases at V and 3 bases at J, leaving 5 bases unmatched. This CDR3 contains 14 residues. The germline CDR1 and CDR2 sequences are MNHEY and SVGAGI. CDR3 sequence reads: CASIPGTGDYGYTF. The CDR3 nucleotides are TGTGCCAGCATTCCCGGGACAGGGGACTATGGCTACACCTTC.

As concerns this clone: A much larger clone lies a single base off, so this may be a read error. The chain uses TRBV6-4 and TRBJ2-3; D perhaps matches TRBD2 (7 bases). Germline lookup yields CDR1 MRHNA and CDR2 SNTAGT. V dropped 2 bases and J dropped 2 bases, with 8 bases sitting between them. CDR3 size: 14 residues. The CDR3 reads CASSDGGATDTQYF. The CDR3 nucleotides read TGTGCCAGCAGTGACGGGGGGGCCACAGATACGCAGTATTTT.

Comments on this clone: The sample contains more than one DNA sequence encoding this CDR3. This chain links TRBV29-1 with TRBJ2-5; a possible D gene is TRBD1 (6 bases). The CDR3 contains 12 residues. Trimming left V 5 bases short and J 0 bases short, with 7 bases between. The germline V gene encodes CDR1 SQVTM and CDR2 ANQGSEA. Here the CDR3 DNA reads TGCAGCGTTCGGACAGACCAAGAGACCCAGTACTTC. This encodes CSVRTDQETQYF.

The chain recombines TRBV7-9 with TRBJ2-2; weak D call: TRBD1 (6 bases). V was pared by 3 bases and J by 8 bases, with 10 bases between. The CDR3 sequence is 13 residues long. Germline CDR1 SEHNR, CDR2 FQNEAQ (reference sequence). CDR3 DNA sequence: TGTGCCAGCAGCTTTGGGGGCGCGGGGGAGCTGTTTTTT. Translating it yields CASSFGGAGELFF.

V usage is TRBV7-3 and J usage is TRBJ1-1; the D is unclear. In germline, CDR1 is SGHTA, CDR2 FQGTGA. The CDR3 has 14 residues. Trimming left V 2 bases short and J 3 bases short, with 10 bases between. The CDR3 sequence: CASSLGPADTEAFF. The CDR3 nucleotides read TGTGCCAGCAGCTTAGGCCCAGCGGACACTGAAGCTTTCTTT.